This T cell receptor beta chain came from a study of T cells in Graves' hyperthyroidism and ophthalmopathy. Study findings and constraints: In the blood, most expanded thyroid clonotypes above 0.001 appeared as well.

Germline V CDR1 and CDR2: DFQATT, SNEGSKA (reference sequence). Germline trimming cut 3 bases from V and 1 base from J; bases unmatched to any gene: 3. The CDR3 consists of 15 residues. Amplified TCR beta CDR3 regions derived from RNA transcripts. During a first-round RT-PCR of the TCR CDR3, the HTBI primer set was used. From the multiplex PCR reads, TCRdb called clonotypes with MiXCR, one entry per CDR3 protein. The sample carries around 620,000 distinct CDR3 sequences, just over 45% recorded once. In this sample, this clonotype turned up once. The target antigen is unknown. For the diagnoses, clinical symptoms, serum thyroxine and TRAb, thyroid ultrasound and orbital computed tomography were used.

V is TRBV20-1 and J is TRBJ2-2; 9 positions agree with TRBD2. The source of this sequence is an adult woman with Graves' disease, either hyperthyroidism or ophthalmopathy (not recorded which). The sample consisted of peripheral blood or thyroid tissue (not recorded which). The CDR3 loop reads CSASPTSGNTGELFF. In DNA form, the CDR3 reads TGCAGTGCTAGCCCGACTAGCGGGAACACCGGGGAGCTGTTTTTT.